Following are 26 T cell receptor beta chains from one sample sequenced in a study of human thymus T cells. Thymic resections from corrective heart surgery supplied the tissue. Generated by immunoSEQ multiplex PCR, the TCRdb table keeps only in-frame clones and is missing some. This sample has tens of thousands of clones; 85% to 95% occur once, and the top ten carry about 0.03%. Material: thymus tissue. Every receptor here comes from a girl less than two years old with a congenital heart defect but otherwise immunologically healthy.

The genes are TRBV6-1 and TRBJ1-5; D gene ambiguous. Trimming shortened V by 2 bases and J by 3 bases, and 8 bases separated the two germline ends. Germline V gene lookup returns CDR1 MNHNS and CDR2 SASEGT. The CDR3 is made up of 14 amino acids. The CDR3 sequence is CASSESAYNQPQHF. In DNA, the CDR3 is TGTGCCAGCAGTGAATCAGCCTACAATCAGCCCCAGCATTTT.

This rearrangement joins TRBV19 to TRBJ1-5, with TRBD1 matching over 8 bases. Germline V gives CDR1 LNHDA, CDR2 SQIVND (reference sequence). V was clipped by 4 bases and J by 4 bases; unmatched bases: 9. The CDR3 has 16 residues. The CDR3 DNA reads TGTGCCAGTAGTAAACCCCGACAGGGGAATAATCAGCCCCAGCATTTT. As protein: CASSKPRQGNNQPQHF.

The J gene is TRBJ1-1, the V gene TRBV21-1. TRBV21-1 is given as a pseudogene. CDR3 length: 15 amino acids. The CDR3 reads CASSKVPGMNTEAFF. The DNA of the CDR3 is TGTGCCAGCAGCAAAGTGCCGGGGATGAACACTGAAGCTTTCTTT.

The rearrangement links TRBV15 to TRBJ2-4; D ambiguous. The CDR3 runs 15 residues. Deletions cut 1 base from V and 0 bases from J, with 7 bases between. The germline CDR1 and CDR2 sequences are LNHNV and YYDKDF (reference sequence). For the CDR3, the DNA is TGTGCCACCAGCAGAGCCCTTTTAGCCAAAAACATTCAGTACTTC. It encodes CATSRALLAKNIQYF.

The chain combines TRBV25-1 with TRBJ1-5; D is uncertain. V lost 0 bases and J lost 6, with 6 bases in between. Germline CDR1 is MGHDK and CDR2 is SYGVNS. The CDR3 loop spans 13 amino acids. The CDR3 loop is CASSEYEGQPQHF. The CDR3 DNA reads TGTGCCAGCAGTGAATATGAGGGTCAGCCCCAGCATTTT. The full variable domain, with the rest looked up from reference TRBV25-1 and TRBJ1-5, is EADIYQTPRYLVIGTGKKITLECSQTMGHDKMYWYQQDPGMELHLIHYSYGVNSTEKGDLSSESTVSRIRTEHFPLTLESARPSHTSQYLCASSEYEGQPQHFGDGTRLSIL.

For the CDR3, the DNA is TGTGCCAGCTCCCCTTCAGTAGGGACCTACGAGCAGTACTTC. Translating gives CASSPSVGTYEQYF. The J gene is TRBJ2-7, the V gene TRBV18, with D unclear. V lost 6 bases, J lost 2 bases, and 14 bases lay in between. The CDR3 runs to 14 residues. From germline, CDR1 is KGHSH and CDR2 LQKENI. Looking up the rest from reference TRBV18 and TRBJ2-7 gives the full variable domain: NAGVMQNPRHLVRRRGQEARLRCSPMKGHSHVYWYRQLPEEGLKFMVYLQKENIIDESGMPKERFSAEFPKEGPSILRIQQVVRGDSAAYFCASSPSVGTYEQYFGPGTRLTVT.

The rearrangement links TRBV6-1 to TRBJ2-1; 9 bases match TRBD2. CDR1 and CDR2 (germline): MNHNS, SASEGT. This CDR3 has 15 residues. V shed 6 bases, J shed 0 bases, and the junction held 3 bases outside the gene matches. The CDR3: CASRDSGSSYNEQFF. CDR3 DNA: TGTGCCAGCAGAGATAGCGGGAGCTCCTACAATGAGCAGTTCTTC.

This clone appeared once. The chain couples TRBV11-2 to TRBJ2-7; D might be TRBD1 (5 bases). The CDR3 contains 15 residues. From germline, CDR1 is SGHAT and CDR2 FQNNGV. Trimming took 2 bases from V and 1 from J, leaving 12 bases between them. This chain's CDR3 is CASSLRQNLSYEQYF. The CDR3, as DNA: TGTGCCAGCAGCTTAAGACAGAACCTTTCCTACGAGCAGTACTTC.

The rearrangement joins TRBV4-1 to TRBJ1-1; possibly TRBD1 for D (5 bases). The CDR3 is made up of 14 amino acids. V dropped 1 base and J dropped 8 bases, with 14 bases sitting between them. CDR1 is MGHRA and CDR2 is YSYEKL in the germline V gene. CDR3 in DNA: TGCGCCAGCAGCCAAGCCGGTTTCGACAGAGAAGCTTTCTTT. Translation: CASSQAGFDREAFF.

This clone was recorded once. The chain carries TRBV5-1 and TRBJ2-3, with 7 bases identical to TRBD2. The CDR3 has 19 residues. Trimming at V came to 4 bases and at J to 0 bases, leaving 17 bases not matched to a gene. Germline CDR1 is SGHRS and CDR2 is YFSETQ. The DNA of the CDR3 is TGCGCCAGCAGCAAAAACTTAGCGGGCCTCACCGTTAGCACAGATACGCAGTATTTT. The encoded protein is CASSKNLAGLTVSTDTQYF.

Here the CDR3 DNA reads TGTGCCAGTAGTAGGTCTAGCGGGAGGGAGGGGGAGACCCAGTACTTC. This gives the protein CASSRSSGREGETQYF. V usage is TRBV19 and J usage is TRBJ2-5; the match to TRBD2 covers 12 bases. This CDR3 contains 16 residues. The germline V gene encodes CDR1 LNHDA and CDR2 SQIVND (reference sequence). V lost 4 bases, J lost 5 bases, and 8 bases stayed unmatched.

This clone was counted between two and nine times. The chain's CDR3 is CASSDRNQPQHF. The CDR3 region has the DNA TGTGCCAGCAGCGATCGCAATCAGCCCCAGCATTTT. V usage is TRBV2 and J usage is TRBJ1-5; D is ambiguous. V lost 6 bases to trimming and J lost 2 bases, with 5 bases between them. The CDR3 contains 12 residues. Germline lookup yields CDR1 SNHLY and CDR2 FYNNEI.

CDR3 nucleotides: TGCGCCAGCAGCCAAAAAGGGGGGATTGTCCGGACAGATACGCAGTATTTT. Its protein is CASSQKGGIVRTDTQYF. The V and J genes are TRBV4-1 and TRBJ2-3; D is tentatively TRBD1 or TRBD2 (6 bases each). The CDR3 has 17 amino acids. V was pared by 2 bases and J by 3 bases, with 18 bases between. CDR1 and CDR2 (germline): MGHRA, YSYEKL.

The CDR3 loop is CASSLESPPYEQYF. In nucleotides, the CDR3 is TGTGCCAGCAGCTTGGAGAGTCCTCCCTACGAGCAGTACTTC. The chain combines TRBV5-4 with TRBJ2-7; D ambiguous. CDR1 and CDR2 from the germline V gene are SGHNT and YYREEE (reference sequence). Trimming pared 0 bases from V and 2 bases from J, leaving 9 bases between. The CDR3 spans 14 residues. Looking up the rest from reference TRBV5-4 and TRBJ2-7 gives the full variable domain: ETGVTQSPTHLIKTRGQQVTLRCSSQSGHNTVSWYQQALGQGPQFIFQYYREEENGRGNFPPRFSGLQFPNYSSELNVNALELDDSALYLCASSLESPPYEQYFGPGTRLTVT.

Here the CDR3 reads CASSRQSTDTQYF. The CDR3 coding sequence is TGTGCCAGCAGTAGGCAGAGCACAGATACGCAGTATTTT. This chain joins TRBV28 and TRBJ2-3; D uncertain. V lost 5 bases and J 0 bases, leaving 6 bases between the germline ends. Germline CDR1 reads MDHEN; CDR2 reads SYDVKM. The CDR3 has 13 residues.

V and J are TRBV5-4 and TRBJ2-5; no reliable D call. The germline V gene has CDR1 SGHNT and CDR2 YYREEE (reference sequence). This CDR3 has 13 amino acids. The chain's CDR3 is CAIRNASQETQYF. The CDR3 nucleotides are TGTGCGATCCGGAACGCGTCCCAAGAGACCCAGTACTTC. Variable domain in full (rest from reference TRBV5-4 and TRBJ2-5): ETGVTQSPTHLIKTRGQQVTLRCSSQSGHNTVSWYQQALGQGPQFIFQYYREEENGRGNFPPRFSGLQFPNYSSELNVNALELDDSALYLCAIRNASQETQYFGPGTRLLVL.

The V and J genes are TRBV30 and TRBJ2-7, with no clear D. V lost 6 bases and J 0 bases, leaving 12 bases between the germline ends. The CDR3 spans 13 residues. Germline V gene sequence: CDR1 GTSNPN, CDR2 SVGIG (reference sequence). The CDR3 DNA reads TGTGCCTGCAAGGCGGTGGACTCCTACGAGCAGTACTTC. As protein: CACKAVDSYEQYF.

The rearrangement links TRBV19 to TRBJ2-2; 7 bases agree with TRBD1. Trimming removed 8 bases from V and 4 bases from J; junction bases left unmatched: 16. The CDR3 extends over 17 amino acids. Germline CDR1 LNHDA, CDR2 SQIVND (reference sequence). The CDR3 DNA follows: TGTGCCAGTTGGAGACCCACAGGGGAAGGTAGCACCGGGGAGCTGTTTTTT. Protein product: CASWRPTGEGSTGELFF.

The chain couples TRBV4-1 to TRBJ2-3, with 12 bases fitting TRBD2. This CDR3 spans 18 amino acids. Unmatched junction bases numbered 6, after V lost 0 bases and J lost 2 bases. Germline V gives CDR1 MGHRA, CDR2 YSYEKL. Here the CDR3 reads CASSQDLLAGGTTDTQYF. The CDR3 DNA reads as TGCGCCAGCAGCCAAGATCTACTAGCGGGAGGAACCACAGATACGCAGTATTTT.

This chain uses TRBV7-8 with TRBJ2-7, with a possible D match to TRBD2 (5 bases). V lost 4 bases and J lost 4, with 14 bases in between. This CDR3 is 14 amino acids long. Looked up from germline, CDR1 is SGHVS and CDR2 is FQNEAQ. The CDR3 coding sequence is TGTGCCAGCAGCTCCGTTGGACGGACTTACGAGCAGTACTTC. It codes for CASSSVGRTYEQYF.

The chain is built from TRBV9 and TRBJ2-6, with D hard to call. The CDR3 runs to 19 residues. The ends were cut back, 3 bases at V and 2 bases at J, with 21 bases in the middle. Looked up from germline, CDR1 is SGDLS and CDR2 is YYNGEE. The DNA for the CDR3 is TGTGCCAGCAGCGCCCAGGACCGGGCACTGCCTACTGGGGCCAACGTCCTGACTTTC. Translating it yields CASSAQDRALPTGANVLTF.

The chain recombines TRBV28 with TRBJ1-5; D remains ambiguous. The length of the CDR3 is 18 residues. The germline V gene has CDR1 MDHEN and CDR2 SYDVKM. V lost 7 bases and J lost 0, with 22 bases in between. This chain's CDR3 is CASNQQIPYSRSNQPQHF. The CDR3 coding sequence is TGTGCCAGCAATCAACAAATCCCCTACTCTCGTAGCAATCAGCCCCAGCATTTT.

J is TRBJ2-1 and V is TRBV7-6; possible D gene TRBD2, 7 bases. Germline CDR1 reads SGHVS; CDR2 reads FNYEAQ. This CDR3 spans 16 amino acids. The ends were cut back, 6 bases at V and 6 bases at J, with 21 bases in the middle. CDR3 amino acids: CASSLGGLAGLNEQFF. In DNA form, the CDR3 reads TGTGCCAGCAGTTTGGGGGGGCTAGCCGGACTCAATGAGCAGTTCTTC.

The rearrangement uses TRBV6-4 and TRBJ2-3; the match to TRBD1 covers 8 bases. V trimming: 5 bases; J trimming: 2 bases; junction bases outside the gene matches: 12. The CDR3 consists of 17 residues. Germline CDR1 reads MRHNA; CDR2 reads SNTAGT. The CDR3 loop reads CASSSGTGFSTTDTQYF. The CDR3 DNA reads as TGTGCCAGCAGTTCCGGGACAGGTTTTTCCACCACAGATACGCAGTATTTT.

The rearrangement links TRBV11-2 to TRBJ2-7, with D possibly matching TRBD1 (5 bases). Trimming removed 4 bases from V and 5 bases from J, with 24 bases in between. Germline CDR1 SGHAT, CDR2 FQNNGV. The CDR3 runs to 17 residues. CDR3 DNA: TGTGCCAGCAGCTCCCACCTAAGCAGGGTGGGCGACGACGAGCAGTACTTC. Translation gives CASSSHLSRVGDDEQYF.

This chain connects TRBV18 to TRBJ2-3; TRBD1 or TRBD2 may be the D gene (5 bases each). CDR1 is KGHSH, CDR2 LQKENI, per germline. V lost 3 bases, J lost 6 bases, and 16 bases lay in between. The CDR3 loop spans 15 amino acids. CDR3 coding DNA: TGTGCCAGCTCACCGAGGGGAACGGTGGCCGATACGCAGTATTTT. Protein: CASSPRGTVADTQYF.